One and the same sample provided the 19 T cell receptor beta chains below, sequenced in a study of T cells in Graves' hyperthyroidism and ophthalmopathy. The source material, RNA transcripts, was used to amplify TCR beta CDR3 regions. TCR CDR3 underwent first-round RT-PCR with the HTBI primer set. TCRdb used MiXCR to reprocess the multiplex PCR reads, holding one entry per CDR3 protein. The sample carries around 620,000 distinct CDR3 sequences, under 60% recorded once. The sequenced sample was peripheral blood or thyroid tissue (not recorded which). All receptors derive from an adult woman with Graves' disease, either hyperthyroidism or ophthalmopathy (not recorded which).

This clonotype is a singleton in its sample. This sequence joins TRBV15 and TRBJ2-1; 11 bases fit TRBD1. This CDR3 is 17 amino acids long. The junction had 11 bases not matched to a gene; V was cut back by 4 bases and J by 6 bases. Germline CDR1 reads LNHNV; CDR2 reads YYDKDF (reference sequence). The CDR3 here is CATSTHAPGQGGNEQFF. The CDR3 region has the DNA TGTGCCACCAGCACCCACGCCCCGGGACAGGGGGGCAATGAGCAGTTCTTC.

A note on this clonotype: A much more abundant neighbour one base away suggests this may be a read error. V and J are TRBV20-1 and TRBJ2-2, with 9 positions matching TRBD2. There are 14 residues in the CDR3. With V trimmed by 6 bases and J by 6 bases, 8 bases remained unmatched. Per germline, CDR1 DFQATT and CDR2 SNEGSKA (reference sequence). The CDR3: CSAPELAGSGELFF. The CDR3 DNA follows: TGCAGTGCCCCGGAGCTAGCGGGATCCGGGGAGCTGTTTTTT.

This clonotype was detected only once. The gene calls are TRBV11-2 and TRBJ1-2; 10 bases match TRBD1. Germline CDR1 and CDR2: SGHAT and FQNNGV. The CDR3 is 15 residues long. V gave up 4 bases and J gave up 6 bases; unmatched junction bases: 8. In DNA, the CDR3 is TGTGCCAGCAGCTGGAGACAGGGGGCGCAGGATGGCTACACCTTC. It is translated as CASSWRQGAQDGYTF.

V is TRBV9 and J is TRBJ1-2, with no clear D. Germline V CDR1 and CDR2: SGDLS, YYNGEE. The CDR3 consists of 16 residues. Trimming removed 0 bases at V and 6 bases at J, with 18 bases between. In DNA, the CDR3 is TGTGCCAGCAGCGTAGGTGTCGATCGCTATCAGAATGGCTACACCTTC. Residues: CASSVGVDRYQNGYTF.

The rearrangement uses TRBV20-1 and TRBJ2-5, with D perhaps assigned TRBD1 or TRBD2 (5 bases each). The V and J ends lost 6 bases and 9 bases respectively, with 29 bases between them. CDR3 length: 16 amino acids. Germline CDR1 and CDR2: DFQATT and SNEGSKA (reference sequence). The CDR3 reads CSAVPSGTDSLRSQYF. The CDR3 DNA is TGCAGTGCCGTTCCTTCCGGGACGGACTCGCTTAGGTCCCAGTACTTC.

The chain uses TRBV6-1 and TRBJ2-7, with 9 nucleotides matching TRBD1. The germline CDR1 and CDR2 sequences are MNHNS and SASEGT. The CDR3 spans 16 residues. With V trimmed by 6 bases and J by 3 bases, 12 bases remained unmatched. CDR3 DNA sequence: TGTGCCAGCAGCGCCATCCCGGGACAGGGAAACTACGAGCAGTACTTC. Its translation: CASSAIPGQGNYEQYF.

V is TRBV2 and J is TRBJ1-5; D possibly corresponds to TRBD1 (5 bases). Germline V gene data show CDR1 as SNHLY and CDR2 as FYNNEI. Trimming stripped 5 bases from V and 8 bases from J, with 13 bases between. The CDR3 spans 13 residues. The CDR3 is CASSWDASEPQHF. The DNA for the CDR3 is TGTGCCAGCAGTTGGGACGCCTCCGAGCCCCAGCATTTT.

In its sample, this clonotype was seen many times. This rearrangement joins TRBV19 to TRBJ1-5; D might be TRBD1 (5 bases). V was cut by 8 bases and J by 4 bases, with 15 bases left in between. CDR3 length equals 14 residues. CDR1 and CDR2 from the germline V gene are LNHDA and SQIVND (reference sequence). This CDR3 reads CASRGRGVNQPQHF. The CDR3 bases are TGTGCCAGTCGGGGAAGGGGAGTAAATCAGCCCCAGCATTTT. Based on the CDR3 plus reference TRBV19 and TRBJ1-5, the full variable domain is DGGITQSPKYLFRKEGQNVTLSCEQNLNHDAMYWYRQDPGQGLRLIYYSQIVNDFQKGDIAEGYSVSREKKESFPLTVTSAQKNPTAFYLCASRGRGVNQPQHFGDGTRLSIL.

This sequence joins TRBV5-1 and TRBJ1-1; a weak D match, TRBD1 (5 bases). Between the trimmed V and J ends, which lost 2 bases and 2 bases, there was a span of 10 bases. There are 14 residues in the CDR3. Germline-derived CDR1 and CDR2 are SGHRS and YFSETQ. The CDR3 reads CASSLEQANTEAFF. CDR3 nucleotide sequence: TGCGCCAGCAGCTTAGAACAGGCCAACACTGAAGCTTTCTTT.

This clonotype was seen a few times. The chain is built from TRBV19 and TRBJ1-4; D is possibly TRBD1 (5 bases). CDR1 LNHDA and CDR2 SQIVND come from the germline V gene (reference sequence). The CDR3 is 10 amino acids. Trimming cost V 10 bases and J 8 bases, with 8 bases left between them. CDR3 sequence (DNA): TGTGCCACCAGGGACGAAAAACTGTTTTTT. Protein product: CATRDEKLFF.

This clonotype was found many times. The V gene is TRBV4-2, the J gene TRBJ1-5, with D unresolved. The germline V gene has CDR1 LGHNA and CDR2 YNFKEQ. The CDR3 contains 16 residues. V dropped 1 base and J dropped 4 bases, with 14 bases sitting between them. The CDR3 region is CASSQVSVSDNQPQHF. CDR3 nucleotide sequence: TGTGCCAGCAGCCAAGTTTCGGTGTCAGATAATCAGCCCCAGCATTTT.

This clonotype showed up many times. This sequence joins TRBV5-4 and TRBJ1-6; 10 positions match TRBD1. CDR1 and CDR2 (germline): SGHNT, YYREEE (reference sequence). The CDR3 consists of 14 residues. Trimming at V came to 3 bases and at J to 10 bases, leaving 4 bases not matched to a gene. The CDR3, as DNA: TGTGCCAGCAGCTCCGGGACAGGGGTATCACCCCTCCACTTT. This sequence encodes CASSSGTGVSPLHF.

The chain recombines TRBV6-5 with TRBJ2-2; D may be TRBD1 or TRBD2 (5 bases each). Trimming pared 6 bases from V and 1 base from J, leaving 12 bases between. Looked up from germline, CDR1 is MNHEY and CDR2 is SVGAGI. This CDR3 region has 15 residues. CDR3 protein: CASRSGTENTGELFF. In DNA form, the CDR3 reads TGTGCCAGCAGATCCGGGACGGAGAACACCGGGGAGCTGTTTTTT.

This clonotype was counted at least ten times. The V and J genes are TRBV9 and TRBJ1-2; TRBD1 agrees at 10 bases. The CDR3 is 15 amino acids. Germline loops: CDR1 SGDLS, CDR2 YYNGEE. Trimming removed 3 bases from V and 3 bases from J; junction bases left unmatched: 5. The CDR3 sequence is CASSADRGLDYGYTF. The CDR3, as DNA: TGTGCCAGCAGCGCAGACAGGGGGCTGGACTATGGCTACACCTTC.

In this sample, this clonotype turned up many times. The rearrangement joins TRBV11-2 to TRBJ2-2; D gene unclear. Germline V lookup: CDR1 SGHAT, CDR2 FQNNGV. The CDR3 is 15 amino acids. Deletions cut 2 bases from V and 3 bases from J, with 10 bases between. CDR3 nucleotides: TGTGCCAGCAGCTTACAGGCTCTCGACACCGGGGAGCTGTTTTTT. Translated: CASSLQALDTGELFF.

This clonotype was observed many times. The chain recombines TRBV7-9 with TRBJ2-2; no definite D call. CDR1 and CDR2 (germline): SEHNR, FQNEAQ (reference sequence). The CDR3 runs 15 residues. Trimming stripped 2 bases from V and 7 bases from J, with 14 bases between. CDR3 sequence: CASSLSPIHGGELFF. For the CDR3, the DNA is TGTGCCAGCAGCTTATCACCGATACACGGCGGGGAGCTGTTTTTT.

The chain is built from TRBV29-1 and TRBJ1-1; 8 nucleotides line up with TRBD1. The length of the CDR3 is 14 residues. V shed 4 bases and J 1 base; nucleotides not matched to a gene: 5. Germline CDR1 reads SQVTM; CDR2 reads ANQGSEA. The CDR3 protein is CSVATGEGNTEAFF. CDR3 sequence (DNA): TGCAGCGTTGCGACAGGGGAAGGGAACACTGAAGCTTTCTTT.

Concerning this clonotype itself: The DNA is omitted, as the CDR3 cannot be located on it reliably, and the CDR3 follows TCRdb's listing. This chain joins TRBV7-2 and TRBJ2-5; the table's D call, TRBD1, was not checked against the DNA. The CDR3 is made up of 20 amino acids, end residues included. The germline gives CDR1 SGHTA, CDR2 FQGNSA. CDR3 protein: CASSVDTGGPQHFGDGTQYF.

On this clonotype itself: A much larger clone differs from this one at a single base, so this may be a read error. The chain's CDR3 is CTSSQEGTEAFF. The DNA for the CDR3 is TGTACCAGCAGCCAAGAGGGGACTGAAGCTTTCTTT. V gene TRBV7-8 combines with J gene TRBJ1-1, with a weak D call TRBD1 (5 bases). CDR3 length: 12 amino acids. Germline V gene sequence: CDR1 SGHVS, CDR2 FQNEAQ.